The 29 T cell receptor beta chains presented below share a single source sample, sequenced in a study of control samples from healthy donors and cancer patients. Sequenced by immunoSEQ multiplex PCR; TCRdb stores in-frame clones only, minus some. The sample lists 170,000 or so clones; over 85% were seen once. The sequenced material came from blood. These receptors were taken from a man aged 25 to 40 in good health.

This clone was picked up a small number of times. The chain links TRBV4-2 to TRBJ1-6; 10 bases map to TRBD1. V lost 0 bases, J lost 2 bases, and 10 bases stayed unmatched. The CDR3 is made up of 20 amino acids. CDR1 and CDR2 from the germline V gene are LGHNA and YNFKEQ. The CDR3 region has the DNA TGTGCCAGCAGCCAAGATCAACCGGGACAGGGGATAACCTATAATTCACCCCTCCACTTT. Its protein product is CASSQDQPGQGITYNSPLHF.

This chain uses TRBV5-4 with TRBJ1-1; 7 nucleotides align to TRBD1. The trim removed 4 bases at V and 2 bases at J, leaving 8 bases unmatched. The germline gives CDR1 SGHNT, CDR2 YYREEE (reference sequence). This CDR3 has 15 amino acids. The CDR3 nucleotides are TGTGCCAGCAGCCCCCCGGGACAGACAAACACTGAAGCTTTCTTT. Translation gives CASSPPGQTNTEAFF.

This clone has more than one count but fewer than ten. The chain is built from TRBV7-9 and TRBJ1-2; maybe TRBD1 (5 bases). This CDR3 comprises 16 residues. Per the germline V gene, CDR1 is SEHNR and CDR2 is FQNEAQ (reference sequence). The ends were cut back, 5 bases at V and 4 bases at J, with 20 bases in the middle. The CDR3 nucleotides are TGTGCCAGCAGCCTGTGGGGCACCCCTGGTAGCTATGGCTACACCTTC. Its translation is CASSLWGTPGSYGYTF.

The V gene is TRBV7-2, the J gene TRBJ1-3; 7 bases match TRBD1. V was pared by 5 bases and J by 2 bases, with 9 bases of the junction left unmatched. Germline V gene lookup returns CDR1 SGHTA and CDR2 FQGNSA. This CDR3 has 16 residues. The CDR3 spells CASSPYPRGTGNTIYF. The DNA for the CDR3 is TGTGCCAGCAGCCCGTACCCCAGGGGGACTGGAAACACCATATATTTT. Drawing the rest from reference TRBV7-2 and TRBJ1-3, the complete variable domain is GAGVSQSPSNKVTEKGKDVELRCDPISGHTALYWYRQSLGQGLEFLIYFQGNSAPDKSGLPSDRFSAERTGGSVSTLTIQRTQQEDSAVYLCASSPYPRGTGNTIYFGEGSWLTVV.

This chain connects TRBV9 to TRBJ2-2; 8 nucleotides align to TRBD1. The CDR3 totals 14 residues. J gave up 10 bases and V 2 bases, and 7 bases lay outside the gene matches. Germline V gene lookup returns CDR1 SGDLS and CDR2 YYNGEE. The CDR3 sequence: CASSVVQGDTELFF. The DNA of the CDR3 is TGTGCCAGCAGCGTCGTACAGGGGGACACGGAGCTGTTTTTT.

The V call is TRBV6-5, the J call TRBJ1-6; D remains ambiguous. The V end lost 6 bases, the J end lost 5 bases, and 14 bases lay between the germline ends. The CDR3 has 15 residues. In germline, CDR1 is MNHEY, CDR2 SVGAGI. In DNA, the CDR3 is TGTGCCAGCAGACTCCGGCGGACTGATAATTCACCCCTCCACTTT. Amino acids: CASRLRRTDNSPLHF.

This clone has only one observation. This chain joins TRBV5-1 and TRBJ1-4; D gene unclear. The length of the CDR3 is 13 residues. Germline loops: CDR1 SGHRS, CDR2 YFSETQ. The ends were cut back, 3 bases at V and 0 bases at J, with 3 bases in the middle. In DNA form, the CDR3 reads TGCGCCAGCAGCTCTGCAACTAATGAAAAACTGTTTTTT. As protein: CASSSATNEKLFF.

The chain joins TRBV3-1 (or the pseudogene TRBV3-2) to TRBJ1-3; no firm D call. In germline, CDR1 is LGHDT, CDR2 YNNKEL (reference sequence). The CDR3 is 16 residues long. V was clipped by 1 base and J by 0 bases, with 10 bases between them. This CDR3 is CASSQGGSSSGNTIYF. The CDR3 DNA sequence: TGTGCCAGCAGCCAAGGCGGGTCCAGCTCTGGAAACACCATATATTTT.

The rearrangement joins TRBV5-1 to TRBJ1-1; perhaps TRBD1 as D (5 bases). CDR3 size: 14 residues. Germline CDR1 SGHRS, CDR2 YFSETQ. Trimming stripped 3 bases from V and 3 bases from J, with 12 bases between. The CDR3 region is CASSSGGTYTEAFF. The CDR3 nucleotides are TGCGCCAGCAGCTCCGGGGGGACTTACACTGAAGCTTTCTTT.

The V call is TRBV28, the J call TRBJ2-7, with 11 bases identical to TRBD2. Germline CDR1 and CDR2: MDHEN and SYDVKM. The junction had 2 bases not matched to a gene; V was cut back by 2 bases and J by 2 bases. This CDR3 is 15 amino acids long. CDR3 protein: CASSLGLAGPYEQYF. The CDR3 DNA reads TGTGCCAGCAGTTTAGGACTAGCGGGTCCCTACGAGCAGTACTTC.

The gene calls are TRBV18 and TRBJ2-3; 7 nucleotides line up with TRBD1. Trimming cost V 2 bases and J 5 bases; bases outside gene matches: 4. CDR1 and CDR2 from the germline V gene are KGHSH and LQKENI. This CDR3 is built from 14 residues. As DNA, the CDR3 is TGTGCCAGCTCACCAAATGGACAGGTAGATACGCAGTATTTT. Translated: CASSPNGQVDTQYF.

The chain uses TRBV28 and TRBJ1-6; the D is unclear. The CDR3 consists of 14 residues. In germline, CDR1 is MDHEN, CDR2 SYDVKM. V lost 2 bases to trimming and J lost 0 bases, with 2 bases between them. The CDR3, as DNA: TGTGCCAGCAGTTTAAACTCCTATAATTCACCCCTCCACTTT. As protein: CASSLNSYNSPLHF. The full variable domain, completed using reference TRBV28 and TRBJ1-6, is DVKVTQSSRYLVKRTGEKVFLECVQDMDHENMFWYRQDPGLGLRLIYFSYDVKMKEKGDIPEGYSVSREKKERFSLILESASTNQTSMYLCASSLNSYNSPLHFGNGTRLTVT.

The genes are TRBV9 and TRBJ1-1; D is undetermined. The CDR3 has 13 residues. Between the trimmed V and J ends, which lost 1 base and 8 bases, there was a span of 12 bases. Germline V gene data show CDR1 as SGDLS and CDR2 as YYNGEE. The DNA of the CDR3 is TGTGCCAGCAGCGTATCCGTCGGGCGCGAAGCTTTCTTT. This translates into CASSVSVGREAFF.

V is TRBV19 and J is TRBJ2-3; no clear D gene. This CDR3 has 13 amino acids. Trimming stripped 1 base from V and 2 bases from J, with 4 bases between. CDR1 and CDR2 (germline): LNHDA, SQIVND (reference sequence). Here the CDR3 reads CASSIAATDTQYF. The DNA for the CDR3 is TGTGCCAGTAGTATAGCTGCCACAGATACGCAGTATTTT.

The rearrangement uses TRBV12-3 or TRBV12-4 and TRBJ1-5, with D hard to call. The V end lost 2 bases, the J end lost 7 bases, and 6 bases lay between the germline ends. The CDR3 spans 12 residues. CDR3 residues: CASSLSSQPQHF. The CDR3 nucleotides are TGTGCCAGCAGTTTAAGCAGCCAGCCCCAGCATTTT.

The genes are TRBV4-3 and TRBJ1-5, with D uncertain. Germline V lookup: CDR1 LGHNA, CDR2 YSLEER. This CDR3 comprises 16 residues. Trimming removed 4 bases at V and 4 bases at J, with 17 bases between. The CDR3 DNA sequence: TGCGCCAGCAGCCTAGAGGCCGGACTGGGGAATCAGCCCCAGCATTTT. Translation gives CASSLEAGLGNQPQHF.

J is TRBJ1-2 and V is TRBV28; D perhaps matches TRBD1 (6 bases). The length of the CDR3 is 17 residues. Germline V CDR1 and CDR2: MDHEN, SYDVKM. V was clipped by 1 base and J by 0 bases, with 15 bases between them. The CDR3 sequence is CASSLSAGAASNYGYTF. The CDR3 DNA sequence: TGTGCCAGCAGTTTATCCGCAGGGGCCGCATCTAACTATGGCTACACCTTC.

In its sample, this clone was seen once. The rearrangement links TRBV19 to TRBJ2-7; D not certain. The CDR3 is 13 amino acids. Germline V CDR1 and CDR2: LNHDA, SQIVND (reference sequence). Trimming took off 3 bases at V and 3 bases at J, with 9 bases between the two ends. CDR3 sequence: CASSIGSFYEQYF. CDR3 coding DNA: TGTGCCAGTAGTATTGGCAGCTTCTACGAGCAGTACTTC.

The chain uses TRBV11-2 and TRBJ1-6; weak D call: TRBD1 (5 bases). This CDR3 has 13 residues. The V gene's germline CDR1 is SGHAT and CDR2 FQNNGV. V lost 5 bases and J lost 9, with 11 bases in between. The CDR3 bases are TGTGCCAGCAGCCTTCGGACAAGTTCACCCCTCCACTTT. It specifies CASSLRTSSPLHF.

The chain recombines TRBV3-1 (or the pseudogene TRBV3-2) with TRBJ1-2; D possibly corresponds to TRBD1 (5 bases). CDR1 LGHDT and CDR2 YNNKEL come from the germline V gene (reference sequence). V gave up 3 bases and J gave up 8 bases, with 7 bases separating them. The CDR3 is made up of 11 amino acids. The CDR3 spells CASSHRGGYTF. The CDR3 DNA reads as TGTGCCAGCAGCCATCGGGGGGGCTACACCTTC.

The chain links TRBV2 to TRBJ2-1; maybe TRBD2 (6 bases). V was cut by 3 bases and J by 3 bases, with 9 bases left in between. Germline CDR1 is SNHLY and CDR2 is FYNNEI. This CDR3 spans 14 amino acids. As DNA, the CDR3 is TGTGCCAGCAGTGAGAGGGGACTCTACAATGAGCAGTTCTTC. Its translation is CASSERGLYNEQFF.

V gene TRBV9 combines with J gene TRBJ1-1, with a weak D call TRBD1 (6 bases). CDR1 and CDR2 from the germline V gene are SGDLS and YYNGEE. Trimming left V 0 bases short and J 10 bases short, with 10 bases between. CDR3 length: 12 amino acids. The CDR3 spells CASSVVQGPAFF. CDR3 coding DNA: TGTGCCAGCAGCGTAGTCCAGGGGCCAGCTTTCTTT.

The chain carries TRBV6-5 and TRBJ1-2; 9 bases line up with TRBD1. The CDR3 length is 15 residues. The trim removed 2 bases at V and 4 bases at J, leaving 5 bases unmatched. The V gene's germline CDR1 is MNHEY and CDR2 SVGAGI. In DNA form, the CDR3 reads TGTGCCAGCAGTTACCGGACAGGGGCCAGCTATGGCTACACCTTC. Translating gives CASSYRTGASYGYTF.

The DNA of the CDR3 is TGTGCAAGTCGCCCTGATAGCGGGGGGGACACCGGGGAGCTGTTTTTT. It yields the protein CASRPDSGGDTGELFF. The chain joins TRBV12-2 to TRBJ2-2; TRBD2 is the table's D call and was not checked against the DNA. TRBV12-2 is shown as a pseudogene. The CDR3 has 16 residues.

The CDR3 coding sequence is TGTGCCAGCAGTTACCGACTAGCGGACTACGAGCAGTACTTC. Residues: CASSYRLADYEQYF. J is TRBJ2-7 and V is TRBV6-5; the match to TRBD2 covers 9 bases. The CDR3 totals 14 residues. V was clipped by 2 bases and J by 3 bases; unmatched bases: 2. Germline lookup yields CDR1 MNHEY and CDR2 SVGAGI.

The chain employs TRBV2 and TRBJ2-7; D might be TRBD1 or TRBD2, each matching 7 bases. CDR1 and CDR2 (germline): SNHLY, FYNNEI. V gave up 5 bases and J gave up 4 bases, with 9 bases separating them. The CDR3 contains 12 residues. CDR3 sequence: CASSQGGYEQYF. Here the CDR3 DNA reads TGTGCCAGCAGTCAGGGGGGGTACGAGCAGTACTTC.

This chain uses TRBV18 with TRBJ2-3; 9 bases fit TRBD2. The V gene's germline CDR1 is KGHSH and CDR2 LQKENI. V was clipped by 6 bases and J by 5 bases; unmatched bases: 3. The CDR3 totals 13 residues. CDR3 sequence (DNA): TGTGCCAGCTCGCAGCGGGGGGAAGATACGCAGTATTTT. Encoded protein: CASSQRGEDTQYF.

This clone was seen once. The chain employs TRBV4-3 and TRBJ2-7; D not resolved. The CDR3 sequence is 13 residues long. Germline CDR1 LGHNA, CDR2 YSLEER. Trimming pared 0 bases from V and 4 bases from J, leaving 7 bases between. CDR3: CASSQESGYEQYF. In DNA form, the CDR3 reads TGCGCCAGCAGCCAAGAGTCCGGATACGAGCAGTACTTC.

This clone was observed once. The CDR3 region has the DNA TGTGCCAGCAGTGTGTCGGGGATTAATCAGCCCCAGCATTTT. Translation: CASSVSGINQPQHF. This chain connects TRBV7-9 to TRBJ1-5; D call uncertain. The CDR3 extends over 14 amino acids. The V and J ends lost 6 bases and 4 bases respectively, with 13 bases between them. Germline V CDR1 and CDR2: SEHNR, FQNEAQ (reference sequence).